This paragraph covers one T cell receptor beta chain sequence. The sample originates from a study of T cells of healthy individuals. TCRdb itself ran the 5' RACE reads through MiXCR, one entry per CDR3 protein. The sample holds roughly 87,000 distinct CDR3 sequences, around 17% seen once. This CDR3 spans 15 amino acids. CDR1 and CDR2 from the germline V gene are SNHLY and FYNNEI. V dropped 4 bases and J dropped 8; count of bases not matched to a gene: 7. This TCR derives from a human donor in good health. The genes are TRBV2 and TRBJ1-6, with 8 bases fitting TRBD1. This CDR3 reads CASSGTGRLHSPLHF. CDR3 in DNA: TGTGCCAGCAGTGGGACAGGGAGGTTACATTCACCCCTCCACTTT.